These T cell receptor beta chains were read from a single sample in a study of cytomegalovirus exposure and HLA in healthy donors. Assay: immunoSEQ multiplex PCR; the TCRdb copy retains only in-frame clones and omits some. In total, the table holds approximately 140,000 clones. The sample comprised PBMCs. The receptors come from a woman in her forties or fifties in good health and CMV-seronegative. Both conserved end residues are part of each CDR3. The D gene is left open where the match is weak.

j_gene	d_gene	v_gene	CDR3nt	CDR3aa
TRBJ1-1	NA	TRBV6-6	TGTGCCAGCAGTTACTCGGGGGGGCCGAACACTGAAGCTTTCTTT	CASSYSGGPNTEAFF
TRBJ1-5	NA	TRBV27	TGTGCCAGCAGTTTACGCGTTAATCAGCCCCAGCATTTT	CASSLRVNQPQHF
TRBJ2-3	TRBD2	TRBV5-1	TGCGCCAGCAGCCCGGAACTTAGCGGGGGGGTCGCAGATACGCAGTATTTT	CASSPELSGGVADTQYF
TRBJ2-1	TRBD2	TRBV6-6	TGTGCCAGCAGTTATCCTGGACTAGCGGGATCGGACGAGCAGTTCTTC	CASSYPGLAGSDEQFF
TRBJ1-4	NA	TRBV18	TGTGCCAGCTCACCAACGGGGGAGGGACTGTTTTTT	CASSPTGEGLFF
TRBJ2-2	NA	TRBV4-1	TGCGCCAGCAGCCTGAGGGTAGGAGGTGACACCGGGGAGCTGTTTTTT	CASSLRVGGDTGELFF
TRBJ2-2	NA	TRBV5-1	TGCGCCAGCAGGGACACCGACCGAAACACCGGGGAGCTGTTTTTT	CASRDTDRNTGELFF
TRBJ1-1	NA	TRBV6-5	TGTGCCAGCAGTTACTACAGACTTACGGGAACTGAAGCTTTCTTT	CASSYYRLTGTEAFF
TRBJ1-1	NA	TRBV5-4	TGTGCCAGCAGCACACTGAACACTGAAGCTTTCTTT	CASSTLNTEAFF
TRBJ2-2	TRBD2	TRBV5-1	TGCGCCAGTCAAACTAGCGGGGGGGCCGACACCGGGGAGCTGTTTTTT	CASQTSGGADTGELFF
TRBJ2-3	NA	TRBV18	TGTGCCAGCTCACCACCGGGAGCAGGGGCATTCACAGATACGCAGTATTTT	CASSPPGAGAFTDTQYF
TRBJ2-5	NA	TRBV5-1	TGCGCCAGCAACCTGAGGCCGAATTACCAAGAGACCCAGTACTTC	CASNLRPNYQETQYF
TRBJ2-7	NA	TRBV28	TGTGCCAGCAGGGACAGATACTACGAGCAGTACTTC	CASRDRYYEQYF
TRBJ1-5	NA	TRBV28	TGTGCCAGCAGGTCGACAGGTAGTTCACAGCCCCAGCATTTT	CASRSTGSSQPQHF
TRBJ2-5	NA	TRBV14	TGTGCCAGCAGCCAAGACGGGACATACCAAGAGACCCAGTACTTC	CASSQDGTYQETQYF
TRBJ2-7	TRBD1	TRBV5-1	TGCGCCAGCAGCTTCGGGACAGCCGCCTCCTACGAGCAGTACTTC	CASSFGTAASYEQYF
TRBJ2-7	TRBD1	TRBV9	TGTGCCAGCAGTTCTGGACAGGACAGCGCCTACGAGCAGTACTTC	CASSSGQDSAYEQYF
TRBJ2-6	TRBD1	TRBV27	TGTGCCAGCGGGACAGACGTATTGGCCAACGTCCTGACTTTC	CASGTDVLANVLTF
TRBJ2-7	NA	TRBV6-1	TGTGCCAGCAAAATAAACTACGAGCAGTACTTC	CASKINYEQYF
TRBJ1-2	TRBD1	TRBV6-1	TGTGCCAGCAGGAAAACAGGGGCTTGGAACTATGGCTACACCTTC	CASRKTGAWNYGYTF
TRBJ2-3	NA	TRBV30	TGTGCCTGGAGTCCCCCCGGAGATACGCAGTATTTT	CAWSPPGDTQYF
TRBJ2-5	TRBD2	TRBV6-6	TGTGCCACAAGGGTTAGCGGGGGGGCGGGGATAGAGACCCAGTACTTC	CATRVSGGAGIETQYF
TRBJ1-5	TRBD1	TRBV5-1	TGCGCCAGCAGCTTGGGGGGGACAGGGTCAGGTCAGCCCCAGCATTTT	CASSLGGTGSGQPQHF
TRBJ2-3	TRBD2	TRBV6-5	TGTGCCAGCAGATTCGGGGGGGTTCGGGCAGATACGCAGTATTTT	CASRFGGVRADTQYF
TRBJ2-7	TRBD2	TRBV28	TGTGCCAGCAACCTTCTAGCGGAGGCCTACGAGCAGTACTTC	CASNLLAEAYEQYF
TRBJ2-2	TRBD1	TRBV5-1	TGCGCCAGCAGCCGGGACCTCATGGGCCGAGGGGGCCCCGGGGAGCTGTTTTTT	CASSRDLMGRGGPGELFF
TRBJ1-6	TRBD1	TRBV11-2	TGTGCCAGCAGAGACACAGGGGGCAGAGCGACACCCCTCCACTTT	CASRDTGGRATPLHF
TRBJ1-1	NA	TRBV29-1	TGCAGCGTTGAAGATCCCGGGGTGAACACTGAAGCTTTCTTT	CSVEDPGVNTEAFF
TRBJ2-3	NA	TRBV5-4	TGTGCCAGCAGCCTTCCCGTAACTGATACGCAGTATTTT	CASSLPVTDTQYF
TRBJ1-1	TRBD1	TRBV11-1	TGTGCCAGCAGCTCCAATCCCGGGACAGGGCTCACTGAAGCTTTCTTT	CASSSNPGTGLTEAFF
TRBJ2-1	NA	TRBV19	TGTGCCAGTAGTATCAGGTCAGATCGTGAGCAGTTCTTC	CASSIRSDREQFF
TRBJ1-1	TRBD1	TRBV7-9	TGTGCCAGCAGCTCCCCGGGACAGGGGGCCGGAGAAGAAGCTTTCTTT	CASSSPGQGAGEEAFF
TRBJ1-2	TRBD1	TRBV5-4	TGTGCCAGCAGCTTGGAGGGACAGCACTATGGCTACACCTTC	CASSLEGQHYGYTF
TRBJ1-2	TRBD1	TRBV4-2	TGTGCCAGCAGCCAAGTGGCTGGGACAGGGGCTGGGGTCAGTGGCTACACCTTC	CASSQVAGTGAGVSGYTF
TRBJ2-7	NA	TRBV9	TGTGCCAGCAGCGTAGGAACAGGGCAATCCTACGAGCAGTACTTC	CASSVGTGQSYEQYF
TRBJ1-5	NA	TRBV6-6	TGTGCCAGCAGGCCCCAGGGGATTGGCAATCAGCCCCAGCATTTT	CASRPQGIGNQPQHF
TRBJ2-5	TRBD1	TRBV10-2	TGCGCCAGCGGCAGGGGGCTTATAGAGACCCAGTACTTC	CASGRGLIETQYF
TRBJ2-5	TRBD2	TRBV5-1	TGCGCCAGCAGCTTGGATCATAGCGGGAGTGGGGAGACCCAGTACTTC	CASSLDHSGSGETQYF
TRBJ2-1	NA	TRBV5-1	TGCGCCAGCAGCTTGCTTTCCCAGTTGGATGAGCAGTTCTTC	CASSLLSQLDEQFF
TRBJ1-1	NA	TRBV6-4	TGTGCCAGCAGCGACTCCGCGGGGAACACTGAAGCTTTCTTT	CASSDSAGNTEAFF
TRBJ2-7	TRBD1	TRBV28	TGTGCCAGTCGGGACAGGGGTTACGAGCAGTACTTC	CASRDRGYEQYF
TRBJ2-5	NA	TRBV27	TGTGCCAGCAGTTTTGGGGGCGTGAAGACCCAGTACTTC	CASSFGGVKTQYF
TRBJ1-5	TRBD1	TRBV7-9	TGTGCCAGCAGCCCTGGAGACAGGGGAGCTGGTCAGCCCCAGCATTTT	CASSPGDRGAGQPQHF
TRBJ2-6	NA	TRBV5-1	TGCGCCACTCGAGACTCTGGGGCCAACGTCCTGACTTTC	CATRDSGANVLTF
TRBJ2-6	NA	TRBV4-1	TGCGCCAGCAGCCAAGGAGCGGCAATCTCTGGGGCCAACGTCCTGACTTTC	CASSQGAAISGANVLTF
TRBJ2-3	NA	TRBV18	TGTGCCAGCTCATACAATAATACGCAGTATTTT	CASSYNNTQYF
TRBJ1-1	NA	TRBV29-1	TGCAGCGTTGCTACCCTTCCGGGGGACGTGAACACTGAAGCTTTCTTT	CSVATLPGDVNTEAFF
TRBJ1-2	TRBD1	TRBV2	TGTGCCAGCATGGGGGGGGTAACAGGGGGTGGCTACACCTTC	CASMGGVTGGGYTF
TRBJ2-1	TRBD2	TRBV28	TGTGCCAGCAGTCCGGATACTACTAGCGGGAGGCATGAGCAGTTCTTC	CASSPDTTSGRHEQFF
TRBJ1-5	TRBD1	TRBV5-6	TGTGCCAGCAGCTTGGCAGGGGGTCGTAGCAATCAGCCCCAGCATTTT	CASSLAGGRSNQPQHF
TRBJ2-5	TRBD2	TRBV27	TGTGCCAGCAGTTATAGCGGGAGTGGGAGGGAGACCCAGTACTTC	CASSYSGSGRETQYF
TRBJ2-3	NA	TRBV9	TGTGCCAGCAGCTCCGGGACTCGAGATACGCAGTATTTT	CASSSGTRDTQYF
TRBJ2-3	NA	TRBV19	TGTGCCAGTAATGCTCCCGGGACAGATACGCAGTATTTT	CASNAPGTDTQYF
TRBJ1-5	NA	TRBV29-1	TGCAGCGCCCGGCTGAGGGGCAATCAGCCCCAGCATTTT	CSARLRGNQPQHF
TRBJ2-5	TRBD2	TRBV27	TGTGCCAGCAGATCCTCTAGCGGCCCTGGAGAGACCCAGTACTTC	CASRSSSGPGETQYF
TRBJ2-1	TRBD1	TRBV6-6	TGTGCCAGCAGTTTGGGACAGGGTCAGTACAATGAGCAGTTCTTC	CASSLGQGQYNEQFF
TRBJ2-5	NA	TRBV28	TGTGCCAGCAGCCCAGAGCCAGGAGGAAACTTAGAGACCCAGTACTTC	CASSPEPGGNLETQYF
TRBJ2-7	NA	TRBV9	TGTGCCAGCAGCCAAATCCAACAGGGTGGCGAGCAGTACTTC	CASSQIQQGGEQYF
TRBJ2-1	NA	TRBV4-2	TGTGCCAGCAGCCAAGAGTCTGCTCTAACCTCCTACAATGAGCAGTTCTTC	CASSQESALTSYNEQFF